The subject of this entry is one TCR beta chain. As yet, its antigen is unknown. 60 Vbeta and 13 Jbeta primers were used in PCR. Assay: immunoSEQ multiplex PCR; the TCRdb copy retains only in-frame clones and omits some. The sample lists about 130,000 clones, approximately 80% seen once, with about 1.9% in the top ten. These data come from a study of cytomegalovirus exposure and HLA in healthy donors. At the level of the study: Prior work identified 120 million or so unique TCR beta sequences in 190 million or so T cells. Caucasian-associated ancestry cluster membership applied to approximately 84% of around 400 genotyped donors. Study observations and caveats: Earlier analysis looked at TCR beta V segments, and most were productive about 90% or about 30% of the time.

The sequencing sample was made of PBMCs. This receptor was obtained from a man between 50 and 59 years old in good health and CMV-seronegative.

The CDR3, as DNA: TGTGCCAGCAGGGGGGCAGGAGATACGCAGTATTTT. Protein sequence: CASRGAGDTQYF. This chain links TRBV2 with TRBJ2-3; D might be TRBD1 (6 bases). Trimming pared 6 bases from V and 5 bases from J, leaving 9 bases between. Germline assignment: CDR1 SNHLY and CDR2 FYNNEI. This CDR3 spans 12 amino acids.